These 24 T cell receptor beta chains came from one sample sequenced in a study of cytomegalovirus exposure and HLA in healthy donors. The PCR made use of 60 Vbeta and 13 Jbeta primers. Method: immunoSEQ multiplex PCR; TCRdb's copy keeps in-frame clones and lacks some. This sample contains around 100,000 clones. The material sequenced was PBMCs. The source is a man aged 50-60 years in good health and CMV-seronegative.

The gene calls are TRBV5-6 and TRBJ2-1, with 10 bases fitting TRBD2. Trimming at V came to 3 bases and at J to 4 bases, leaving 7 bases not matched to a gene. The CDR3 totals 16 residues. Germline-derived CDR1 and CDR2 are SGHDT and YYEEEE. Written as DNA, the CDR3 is TGTGCCAGCAGCTGGACCGGACTAGCGGATTACAATGAGCAGTTCTTC. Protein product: CASSWTGLADYNEQFF. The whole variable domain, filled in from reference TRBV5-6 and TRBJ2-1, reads DAGVTQSPTHLIKTRGQQVTLRCSPKSGHDTVSWYQQALGQGPQFIFQYYEEEERQRGNFPDRFSGHQFPNYSSELNVNALLLGDSALYLCASSWTGLADYNEQFFGPGTRLTVL.

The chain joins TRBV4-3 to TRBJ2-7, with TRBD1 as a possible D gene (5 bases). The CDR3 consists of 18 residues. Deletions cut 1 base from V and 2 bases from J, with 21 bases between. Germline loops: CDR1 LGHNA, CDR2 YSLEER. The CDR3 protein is CASSQGWGREGSPYEQYF. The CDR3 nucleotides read TGCGCCAGCAGCCAAGGGTGGGGCAGGGAAGGGTCACCCTACGAGCAGTACTTC.

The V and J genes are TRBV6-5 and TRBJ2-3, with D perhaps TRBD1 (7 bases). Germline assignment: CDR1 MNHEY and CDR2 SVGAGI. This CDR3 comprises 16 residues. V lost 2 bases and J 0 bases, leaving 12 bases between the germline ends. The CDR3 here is CASSYAQGGSTDTQYF. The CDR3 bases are TGTGCCAGCAGTTACGCGCAGGGGGGTAGCACAGATACGCAGTATTTT.

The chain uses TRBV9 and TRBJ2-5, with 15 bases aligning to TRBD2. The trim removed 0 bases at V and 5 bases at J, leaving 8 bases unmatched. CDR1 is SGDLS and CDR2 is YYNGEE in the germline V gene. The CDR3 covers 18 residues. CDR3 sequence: CASSVGTSGGASPETQYF. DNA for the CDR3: TGTGCCAGCAGCGTAGGGACTAGCGGGGGGGCCTCCCCGGAGACCCAGTACTTC.

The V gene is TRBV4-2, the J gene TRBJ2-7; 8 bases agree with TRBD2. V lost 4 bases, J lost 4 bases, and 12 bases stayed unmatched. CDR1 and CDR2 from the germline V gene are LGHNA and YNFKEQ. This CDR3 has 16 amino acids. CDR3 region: CASSPRPGGPGYEQYF. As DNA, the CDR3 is TGTGCCAGCAGCCCCCGGCCGGGAGGGCCTGGGTACGAGCAGTACTTC.

CDR3 DNA sequence: TGCAGTCCGGGGGGGAACACTGAAGCTTTCTTT. Protein: CSPGGNTEAFF. The chain joins TRBV20-1 to TRBJ1-1; D is possibly TRBD1 (5 bases). The CDR3 spans 11 residues. V gave up 8 bases and J gave up 1 base, with 8 bases separating them. Germline values: CDR1 DFQATT, CDR2 SNEGSKA (reference sequence).

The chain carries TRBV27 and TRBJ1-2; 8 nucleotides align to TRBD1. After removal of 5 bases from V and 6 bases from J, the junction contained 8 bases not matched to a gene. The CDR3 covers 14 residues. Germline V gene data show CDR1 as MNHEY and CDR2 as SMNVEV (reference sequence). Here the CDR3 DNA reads TGTGCCAGCAGTCCACCCAGACAGGGGAATGGCTACACCTTC. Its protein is CASSPPRQGNGYTF.

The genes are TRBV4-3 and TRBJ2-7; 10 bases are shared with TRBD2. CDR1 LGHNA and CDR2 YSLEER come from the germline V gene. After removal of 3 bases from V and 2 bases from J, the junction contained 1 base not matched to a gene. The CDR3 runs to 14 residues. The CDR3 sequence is CASSQLAGAYEQYF. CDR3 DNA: TGCGCCAGCAGCCAGCTAGCGGGAGCCTACGAGCAGTACTTC.

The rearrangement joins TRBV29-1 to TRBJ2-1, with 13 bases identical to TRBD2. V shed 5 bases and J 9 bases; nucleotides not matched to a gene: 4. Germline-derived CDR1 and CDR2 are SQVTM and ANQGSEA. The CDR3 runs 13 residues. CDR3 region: CSVTSGGAVEQFF. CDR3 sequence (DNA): TGCAGCGTTACTAGCGGGGGGGCGGTTGAGCAGTTCTTC.

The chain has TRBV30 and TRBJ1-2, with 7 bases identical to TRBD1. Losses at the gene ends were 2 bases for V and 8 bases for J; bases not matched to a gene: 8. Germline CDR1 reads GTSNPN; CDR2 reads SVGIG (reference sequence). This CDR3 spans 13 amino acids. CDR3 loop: CAWSRDSLWGYTF. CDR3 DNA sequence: TGTGCCTGGAGTCGGGACAGCCTGTGGGGCTACACCTTC. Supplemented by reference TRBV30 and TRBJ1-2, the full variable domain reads SQTIHQWPATLVQPVGSPLSLECTVEGTSNPNLYWYRQAAGRGLQLLFYSVGIGQISSEVPQNLSASRPQDRQFILSSKKLLLSDSGFYLCAWSRDSLWGYTFGSGTRLTVV.

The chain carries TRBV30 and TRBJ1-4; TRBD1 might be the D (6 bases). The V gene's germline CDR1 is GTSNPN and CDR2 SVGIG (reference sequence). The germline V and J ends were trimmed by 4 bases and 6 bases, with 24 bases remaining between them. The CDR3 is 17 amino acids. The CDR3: CAWTQNALRGTDEKLFF. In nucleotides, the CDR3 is TGTGCCTGGACCCAAAACGCTCTCAGGGGAACGGATGAAAAACTGTTTTTT.

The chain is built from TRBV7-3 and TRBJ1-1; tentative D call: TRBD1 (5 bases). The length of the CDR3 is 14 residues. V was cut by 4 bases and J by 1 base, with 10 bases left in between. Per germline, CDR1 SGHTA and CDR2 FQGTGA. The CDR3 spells CASSSTQANTEAFF. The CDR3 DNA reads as TGTGCCAGCAGCTCGACACAGGCGAACACTGAAGCTTTCTTT.

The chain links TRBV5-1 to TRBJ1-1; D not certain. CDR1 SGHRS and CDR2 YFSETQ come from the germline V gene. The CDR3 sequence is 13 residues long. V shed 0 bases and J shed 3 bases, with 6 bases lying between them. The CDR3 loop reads CASSLAPDTEAFF. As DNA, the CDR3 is TGCGCCAGCAGCTTGGCGCCAGACACTGAAGCTTTCTTT.

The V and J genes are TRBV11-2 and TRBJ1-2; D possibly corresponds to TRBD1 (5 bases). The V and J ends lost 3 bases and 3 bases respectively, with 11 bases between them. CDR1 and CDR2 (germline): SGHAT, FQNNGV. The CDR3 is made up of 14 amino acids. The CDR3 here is CASSFLGADYGYTF. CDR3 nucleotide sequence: TGTGCCAGCAGCTTCCTTGGGGCGGACTATGGCTACACCTTC.

DNA of the CDR3: TGTGCCTGGAGTAAATTCGAGGCGAACTATGGCTACACCTTC. Protein: CAWSKFEANYGYTF. This chain links TRBV30 with TRBJ1-2; no reliable D call. V gave up 2 bases and J gave up 2 bases, with 12 bases separating them. CDR3 length: 14 amino acids. Germline V gene data show CDR1 as GTSNPN and CDR2 as SVGIG (reference sequence).

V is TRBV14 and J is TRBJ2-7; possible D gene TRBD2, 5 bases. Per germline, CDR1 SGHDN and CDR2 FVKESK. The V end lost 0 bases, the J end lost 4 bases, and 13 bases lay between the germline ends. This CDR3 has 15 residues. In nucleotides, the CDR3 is TGTGCCAGCAGCCAAGATTTAGCGACCTCATACGAGCAGTACTTC. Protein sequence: CASSQDLATSYEQYF.

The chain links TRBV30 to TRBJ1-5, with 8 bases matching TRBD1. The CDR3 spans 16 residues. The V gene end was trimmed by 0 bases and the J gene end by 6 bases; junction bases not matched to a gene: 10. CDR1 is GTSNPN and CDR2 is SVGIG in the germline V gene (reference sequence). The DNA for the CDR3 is TGTGCCTGGAGTGTAGGCGGCAGGGGGCTTAGTCAGCCCCAGCATTTT. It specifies CAWSVGGRGLSQPQHF.

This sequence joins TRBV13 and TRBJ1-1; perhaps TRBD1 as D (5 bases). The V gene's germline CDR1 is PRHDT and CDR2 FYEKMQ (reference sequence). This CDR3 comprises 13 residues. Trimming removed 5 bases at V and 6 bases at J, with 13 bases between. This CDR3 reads CASSPFRGSEAFF. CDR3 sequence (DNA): TGTGCCAGCAGCCCCTTCCGGGGGTCTGAAGCTTTCTTT.

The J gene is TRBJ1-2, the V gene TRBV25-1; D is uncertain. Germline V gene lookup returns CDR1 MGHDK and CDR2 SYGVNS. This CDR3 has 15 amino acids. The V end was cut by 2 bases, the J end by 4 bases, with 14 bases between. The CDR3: CASSENLGIPYGYTF. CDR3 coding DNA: TGTGCCAGCAGTGAAAATCTGGGCATCCCCTATGGCTACACCTTC.

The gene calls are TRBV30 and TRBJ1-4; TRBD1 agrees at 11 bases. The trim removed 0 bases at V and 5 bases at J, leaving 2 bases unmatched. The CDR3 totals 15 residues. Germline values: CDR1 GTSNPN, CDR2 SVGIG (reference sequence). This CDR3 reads CAWSVRTGGNEKLFF. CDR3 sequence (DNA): TGTGCCTGGAGTGTGAGGACAGGGGGCAATGAAAAACTGTTTTTT. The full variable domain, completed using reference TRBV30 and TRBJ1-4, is SQTIHQWPATLVQPVGSPLSLECTVEGTSNPNLYWYRQAAGRGLQLLFYSVGIGQISSEVPQNLSASRPQDRQFILSSKKLLLSDSGFYLCAWSVRTGGNEKLFFGSGTQLSVL.

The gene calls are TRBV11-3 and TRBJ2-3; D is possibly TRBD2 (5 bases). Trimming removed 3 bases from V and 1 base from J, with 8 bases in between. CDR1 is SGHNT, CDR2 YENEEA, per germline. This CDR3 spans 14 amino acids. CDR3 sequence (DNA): TGTGCCAGCAGCTTCACCGGGGGCACAGATACGCAGTATTTT. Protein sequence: CASSFTGGTDTQYF.

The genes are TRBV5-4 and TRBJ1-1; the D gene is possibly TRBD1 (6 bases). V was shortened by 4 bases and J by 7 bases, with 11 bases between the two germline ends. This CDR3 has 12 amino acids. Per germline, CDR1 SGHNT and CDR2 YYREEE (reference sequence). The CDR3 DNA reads TGTGCCAGCAGCGAACAGGGCTATGAAGCTTTCTTT. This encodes CASSEQGYEAFF.

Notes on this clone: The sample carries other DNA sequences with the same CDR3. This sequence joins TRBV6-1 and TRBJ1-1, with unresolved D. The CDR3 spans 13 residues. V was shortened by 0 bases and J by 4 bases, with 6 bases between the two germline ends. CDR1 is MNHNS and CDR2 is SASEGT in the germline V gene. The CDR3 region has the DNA TGTGCCAGCAGTGAAGCGGGCATCACTGAAGCTTTCTTT. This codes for CASSEAGITEAFF.

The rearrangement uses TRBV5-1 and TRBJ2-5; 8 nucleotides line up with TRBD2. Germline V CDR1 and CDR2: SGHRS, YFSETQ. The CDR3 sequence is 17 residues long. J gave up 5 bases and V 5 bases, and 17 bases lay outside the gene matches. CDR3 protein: CASSLLPLFAGGETQYF. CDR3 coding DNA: TGCGCCAGCAGTCTACTCCCCCTTTTTGCGGGAGGCGAGACCCAGTACTTC.